A single sample gave rise to the 19 T cell receptor beta chains below, sequenced in a study of T cell repertoires in cytomegalovirus infection. Their antigens are not known. Via MiXCR, TCRdb re-called the reads, giving one row per CDR3 protein. Of under 150,000 distinct CDR3 sequences listed, around 31% are singletons. The sample consisted of CD8+ T cells from cultured PBMCs, taken from culture after CMV antigen stimulation. These receptor sequences come from a human donor in good health (CMV status not recorded). Some clones in this sample may be carry-over from other donors' samples.

This clonotype was seen more than once but under ten times. This chain connects TRBV27 to TRBJ2-1, with D hard to call. Germline V lookup: CDR1 MNHEY, CDR2 SMNVEV (reference sequence). The CDR3 extends over 14 amino acids. Trimming removed 6 bases from V and 2 bases from J, with 11 bases in between. The CDR3 sequence is CASRTPKAYNEQFF. CDR3 DNA: TGTGCCAGCAGGACACCGAAAGCCTACAATGAGCAGTTCTTC.

This clonotype was seen only a few times. The genes are TRBV28 and TRBJ2-5, with 9 positions matching TRBD1. CDR1 and CDR2 from the germline V gene are MDHEN and SYDVKM. The CDR3 length is 17 residues. J gave up 7 bases and V 4 bases, and 16 bases lay outside the gene matches. CDR3 sequence (DNA): TGTGCCAGCAGTTCGCGCTCTACAGGGGGCGAAAGGGGGACCCAGTACTTC. Protein product: CASSSRSTGGERGTQYF.

This chain uses TRBV6-2 or TRBV6-3 with TRBJ2-3; 7 nucleotides line up with TRBD1. The CDR3 length is 15 residues. Trimming took 5 bases from V and 3 from J; bases not matched to a gene: 8. Looked up from germline, CDR1 is MNHEY and CDR2 is SVGEGT. The CDR3 here is CASSVLDRETDTQYF. CDR3 bases: TGTGCCAGCAGTGTGCTTGACAGGGAGACAGATACGCAGTATTTT.

The chain couples TRBV7-6 to TRBJ2-1, with a possible D match to TRBD1 (6 bases). The V end lost 5 bases, the J end lost 9 bases, and 20 bases lay between the germline ends. From germline, CDR1 is SGHVS and CDR2 FNYEAQ. CDR3 length equals 15 residues. DNA of the CDR3: TGTGCCAGCAGCGGAATGGGACACGGATGGGGTGAGCAGTTCTTC. This codes for CASSGMGHGWGEQFF. The full variable domain, with the rest looked up from reference TRBV7-6 and TRBJ2-1, is GAGVSQSPRYKVTKRGQDVALRCDPISGHVSLYWYRQALGQGPEFLTYFNYEAQQDKSGLPNDRFSAERPEGSISTLTIQRTEQRDSAMYRCASSGMGHGWGEQFFGPGTRLTVL.

The V gene is TRBV7-6, the J gene TRBJ1-1, with D hard to call. The CDR3 spans 13 residues. V gave up 4 bases and J gave up 7 bases, with 13 bases separating them. Germline CDR1 reads SGHVS; CDR2 reads FNYEAQ. Written as DNA, the CDR3 is TGTGCCAGCAGCTCCTCGGGCTTCGGTGAAGCTTTCTTT. This sequence encodes CASSSSGFGEAFF.

V usage is TRBV2 and J usage is TRBJ2-3; D remains ambiguous. The CDR3 is made up of 16 amino acids. The germline gives CDR1 SNHLY, CDR2 FYNNEI. Trimming pared 6 bases from V and 1 base from J, leaving 17 bases between. Here the CDR3 DNA reads TGTGCCAGCAGCGCTGAGTCATTGGATGGCACAGATACGCAGTATTTT. Encoded protein: CASSAESLDGTDTQYF.

This clonotype was counted only a few times. V gene TRBV7-2 combines with J gene TRBJ1-1, with D unresolved. The germline V gene has CDR1 SGHTA and CDR2 FQGNSA. The ends were cut back, 3 bases at V and 2 bases at J, with 10 bases in the middle. This CDR3 has 14 amino acids. CDR3: CASSLAGDNTEAFF. In DNA, the CDR3 is TGTGCCAGCAGCTTGGCAGGCGACAACACTGAAGCTTTCTTT. Full variable domain (missing parts from reference TRBV7-2 and TRBJ1-1): GAGVSQSPSNKVTEKGKDVELRCDPISGHTALYWYRQSLGQGLEFLIYFQGNSAPDKSGLPSDRFSAERTGGSVSTLTIQRTQQEDSAVYLCASSLAGDNTEAFFGQGTRLTVV.

This clonotype was seen a few times. This rearrangement joins TRBV7-8 to TRBJ2-5, with 8 bases fitting TRBD2. Germline V gene sequence: CDR1 SGHVS, CDR2 FQNEAQ. The trim removed 5 bases at V and 5 bases at J, leaving 19 bases unmatched. The CDR3 consists of 18 residues. CDR3 loop: CASSPRVWELAGWETQYF. The CDR3 DNA is TGTGCCAGCAGCCCCCGAGTTTGGGAGCTAGCGGGTTGGGAGACCCAGTACTTC.

The chain employs TRBV5-1 and TRBJ2-5; the match to TRBD1 covers 10 bases. The length of the CDR3 is 16 residues. The ends lost 4 bases at V and 3 bases at J; junction bases unmatched: 9. Germline V gives CDR1 SGHRS, CDR2 YFSETQ. The CDR3 sequence: CASSTWTGGDEETQYF. The CDR3 nucleotides read TGCGCCAGCAGCACCTGGACAGGGGGGGACGAAGAGACCCAGTACTTC.

J is TRBJ2-1 and V is TRBV7-2, with TRBD2 identical over 9 bases. CDR1 SGHTA and CDR2 FQGNSA come from the germline V gene. V dropped 5 bases and J dropped 16; count of bases not matched to a gene: 18. CDR3 length: 15 amino acids. The CDR3 here is CASSPIGAGGIGVFF. CDR3 bases: TGTGCCAGCAGCCCAATAGGAGCGGGGGGCATAGGGGTCTTCTTC. The full variable domain, in which reference TRBV7-2 and TRBJ2-1 provide the parts outside the CDR3, is GAGVSQSPSNKVTEKGKDVELRCDPISGHTALYWYRQSLGQGLEFLIYFQGNSAPDKSGLPSDRFSAERTGGSVSTLTIQRTQQEDSAVYLCASSPIGAGGIGVFFGPGTRLTVL.

The chain recombines TRBV7-6 with TRBJ2-1; perhaps TRBD1 as D (7 bases). V gave up 5 bases and J gave up 8 bases, with 19 bases separating them. Germline CDR1 and CDR2: SGHVS and FNYEAQ. This CDR3 spans 15 amino acids. The CDR3 is CASSLWGDGQDEQFF. DNA for the CDR3: TGTGCCAGCAGCCTTTGGGGGGACGGACAGGATGAGCAGTTCTTC.

The chain uses TRBV20-1 and TRBJ2-3; the D is unclear. The CDR3 runs to 16 residues. The V gene's germline CDR1 is DFQATT and CDR2 SNEGSKA (reference sequence). V was pared by 0 bases and J by 2 bases, with 15 bases between. The CDR3 spells CSARDLDLYFTDTQYF. As DNA, the CDR3 is TGCAGTGCTAGAGATCTAGACCTTTACTTCACAGATACGCAGTATTTT.

This clonotype has more than one count but fewer than ten. The chain joins TRBV2 to TRBJ1-2; D gene uncertain. The CDR3 is 15 amino acids. Germline V CDR1 and CDR2: SNHLY, FYNNEI. V lost 8 bases and J 5 bases, leaving 21 bases between the germline ends. CDR3 in amino acids: CASHSLAPEVYGYTF. CDR3 nucleotide sequence: TGTGCCAGCCACTCTCTCGCCCCGGAAGTGTATGGCTACACCTTC. The variable domain in full, completed from reference TRBV2 and TRBJ1-2, reads EPEVTQTPSHQVTQMGQEVILRCVPISNHLYFYWYRQILGQKVEFLVSFYNNEISEKSEIFDDQFSVERPDGSNFTLKIRSTKLEDSAMYFCASHSLAPEVYGYTFGSGTRLTVV.

There are many counts of this clonotype. DNA for the CDR3: TGTGCCAGCAGCGCCGAATCCCCCGGGACCTATACCTACAATGAGCAGTTCTTC. Translating gives CASSAESPGTYTYNEQFF. The chain joins TRBV7-6 to TRBJ2-1; D may be TRBD1 or TRBD2 (5 bases each). The CDR3 has 18 amino acids. Per germline, CDR1 SGHVS and CDR2 FNYEAQ. V gave up 5 bases and J gave up 2 bases, with 22 bases separating them.

This clonotype showed up just a few times. This chain uses TRBV10-3 with TRBJ2-7, with D maybe TRBD2 (6 bases). The CDR3 covers 16 residues. The germline gives CDR1 ENHRY, CDR2 SYGVKD. V dropped 0 bases and J dropped 2 bases, with 14 bases sitting between them. The CDR3: CAISESGGATTYEQYF. DNA of the CDR3: TGTGCCATCAGTGAGTCGGGCGGGGCGACAACCTACGAGCAGTACTTC.

Only a few counts were recorded for this clonotype. The J gene is TRBJ2-7, the V gene TRBV4-1; 8 positions match TRBD1. Germline CDR1 and CDR2: MGHRA and YSYEKL. The CDR3 spans 15 residues. V dropped 0 bases and J dropped 3; count of bases not matched to a gene: 4. CDR3 protein: CASSQDLGTGYEQYF. CDR3 sequence (DNA): TGCGCCAGCAGCCAAGATCTCGGGACAGGCTACGAGCAGTACTTC.

The chain couples TRBV5-4 to TRBJ2-1, with D perhaps TRBD1 or TRBD2 (7 bases each). The ends were cut back, 5 bases at V and 8 bases at J, with 23 bases in the middle. In germline, CDR1 is SGHNT, CDR2 YYREEE (reference sequence). The CDR3 sequence is 16 residues long. The CDR3 loop reads CASRGPRGGAIDEQFF. The CDR3 DNA reads as TGTGCCAGCAGGGGCCCCAGGGGGGGGGCCATCGATGAGCAGTTCTTC.

V and J are TRBV11-2 and TRBJ2-3; D unresolved. The CDR3 spans 15 residues. Germline CDR1 reads SGHAT; CDR2 reads FQNNGV. Trimming cost V 1 base and J 0 bases, with 8 bases left between them. The CDR3 bases are TGTGCCAGCAGCTTAGCCCCTGGGAGCACAGATACGCAGTATTTT. Protein: CASSLAPGSTDTQYF.

As to this clonotype: A much bigger clone sits one base away, suggesting this may be a read error. V is TRBV7-4 and J is TRBJ1-1; unclear D gene. The CDR3 contains 15 residues. Germline CDR1 reads SGHVT; CDR2 reads SQSDAQ. The CDR3 sequence is CANSLEGGLGAEAFF. CDR3 sequence (DNA): TGTGCCAACAGCTTAGAAGGAGGGTTAGGCGCTGAAGCTTTCTTT.